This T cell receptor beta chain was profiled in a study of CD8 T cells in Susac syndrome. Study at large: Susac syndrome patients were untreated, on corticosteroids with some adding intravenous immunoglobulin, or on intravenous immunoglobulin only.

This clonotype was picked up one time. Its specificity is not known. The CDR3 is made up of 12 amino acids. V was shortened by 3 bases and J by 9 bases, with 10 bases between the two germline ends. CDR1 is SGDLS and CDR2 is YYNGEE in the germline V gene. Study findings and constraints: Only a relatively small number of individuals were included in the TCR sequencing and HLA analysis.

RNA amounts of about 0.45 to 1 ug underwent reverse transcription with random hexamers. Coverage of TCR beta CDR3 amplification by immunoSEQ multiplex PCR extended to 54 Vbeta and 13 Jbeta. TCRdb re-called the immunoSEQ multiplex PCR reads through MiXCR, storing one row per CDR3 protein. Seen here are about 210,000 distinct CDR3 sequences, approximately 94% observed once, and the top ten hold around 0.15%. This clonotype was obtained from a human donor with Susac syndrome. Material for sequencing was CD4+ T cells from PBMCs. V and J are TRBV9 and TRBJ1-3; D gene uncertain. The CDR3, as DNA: TGTGCCAGCAGCGAGCAGTTCGGCACCATATATTTT. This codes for CASSEQFGTIYF.